This entry lists 19 T cell receptor beta chains sequenced from one sample in a study of Graves' ophthalmopathy and Graves' hyperthyroidism. From RNA, the CDR3 regions of TCR beta chains were amplified and sequenced. Second-round multiplex PCR followed a first-round RT-PCR using HTBI primers. Via MiXCR, TCRdb re-called the multiplex PCR reads, giving one row per CDR3 protein. The sample lists a few hundred thousand distinct CDR3 sequences, 35% to 40% occurring once. Input material: peripheral blood or thyroid tissue (not recorded which). These TCRs come from an adult man with Graves' hyperthyroidism.

This clonotype was seen many times. V and J are TRBV12-3 or TRBV12-4 and TRBJ1-2, with D tentatively TRBD1 (5 bases). This CDR3 has 12 amino acids. V lost 3 bases to trimming and J lost 5 bases, with 7 bases between them. The CDR3 region is CASSFEGYGYTF. The DNA for the CDR3 is TGTGCCAGCAGTTTTGAGGGGTATGGCTACACCTTC.

This chain connects TRBV25-1 to TRBJ1-2; 12 bases align to TRBD1. With V trimmed by 11 bases and J by 0 bases, 16 bases remained unmatched. The V gene's germline CDR1 is MGHDK and CDR2 SYGVNS. This CDR3 is 18 amino acids long. CDR3 sequence reads: CASINNRDRGLPNYGYTF. Written as DNA, the CDR3 is TGTGCCTCGATTAATAACCGGGACAGGGGGCTTCCTAACTATGGCTACACCTTC.

V is TRBV15 and J is TRBJ2-7; D might be TRBD1 or TRBD2, each matching 5 bases. There are 16 residues in the CDR3. V was shortened by 0 bases and J by 2 bases, with 14 bases between the two germline ends. Per the germline V gene, CDR1 is LNHNV and CDR2 is YYDKDF (reference sequence). CDR3 DNA sequence: TGTGCCACCAGCAGAGACCGGGACCAGAGCACCTACGAGCAGTACTTC. Encoded protein: CATSRDRDQSTYEQYF.

This rearrangement joins TRBV5-1 to TRBJ2-3, with D unresolved. V lost 4 bases and J 0 bases, leaving 12 bases between the germline ends. Germline CDR1 SGHRS, CDR2 YFSETQ. This CDR3 has 15 amino acids. DNA of the CDR3: TGCGCCAGCAGCGGGGTCGGGCTGAGCACAGATACGCAGTATTTT. Translation gives CASSGVGLSTDTQYF.

This clonotype occurred many times. This chain links TRBV19 with TRBJ2-7, with D perhaps matching TRBD1 or TRBD2 (5 bases each). The CDR3 extends over 16 amino acids. V was pared by 0 bases and J by 3 bases, with 15 bases between. Germline CDR1 reads LNHDA; CDR2 reads SQIVND (reference sequence). CDR3 amino acids: CASSIDHGTQYYEQYF. DNA for the CDR3: TGTGCCAGTAGTATAGATCATGGGACCCAGTACTACGAGCAGTACTTC.

This chain connects TRBV2 to TRBJ1-5; TRBD1 might be the D (5 bases). This CDR3 has 19 amino acids. From germline, CDR1 is SNHLY and CDR2 FYNNEI. Trimming stripped 5 bases from V and 0 bases from J, with 23 bases between. The CDR3 sequence is CASSLSGVGQTYSNQPQHF. The CDR3 bases are TGTGCCAGCAGTTTATCTGGAGTGGGGCAGACCTATAGCAATCAGCCCCAGCATTTT.

The sample holds many counts of this clonotype. V gene TRBV9 combines with J gene TRBJ2-7; no clear D. Between the trimmed V and J ends, which lost 1 base and 1 base, there was a span of 9 bases. The CDR3 runs to 14 residues. The germline V gene has CDR1 SGDLS and CDR2 YYNGEE. The CDR3 loop is CASSVSHKSYEQYF. CDR3 nucleotide sequence: TGTGCCAGCAGCGTATCGCACAAATCCTACGAGCAGTACTTC.

This clonotype has just a few counts. The CDR3 sequence is CASSLVVTGGFSYEQYF. The CDR3, as DNA: TGTGCCAGCAGCTTAGTAGTGACAGGGGGCTTCTCCTACGAGCAGTACTTC. The chain has TRBV7-8 and TRBJ2-7; 10 nucleotides match TRBD1. The V gene end was trimmed by 1 base and the J gene end by 0 bases; junction bases not matched to a gene: 6. Germline CDR1 reads SGHVS; CDR2 reads FQNEAQ. This CDR3 contains 17 residues.

The rearrangement joins TRBV29-1 to TRBJ2-7; D might be TRBD1 (5 bases). Trimming removed 8 bases at V and 5 bases at J, with 13 bases between. Germline V gives CDR1 SQVTM, CDR2 ANQGSEA. The CDR3 has 11 residues. CDR3 region: CSLPQGNEQYF. CDR3 coding DNA: TGCAGCTTGCCCCAGGGTAACGAGCAGTACTTC.

Turning to this clonotype: A read error is possible here, since a much larger clone lies one base away. This chain uses TRBV6-6 with TRBJ1-5; a possible D gene is TRBD1 (6 bases). V was trimmed by 7 bases and J by 4 bases, leaving 20 bases between them. The CDR3 has 16 residues. Germline CDR1 reads MNHNY; CDR2 reads SVGAGI (reference sequence). CDR3 loop: CASNPSVGGANQPQHF. Written as DNA, the CDR3 is TGTGCCAGCAACCCCTCTGTGGGGGGCGCGAATCAGCCCCAGCATTTT.

The chain recombines TRBV7-9 with TRBJ1-2, with TRBD1 matching 9 bases. Germline V gene data show CDR1 as SEHNR and CDR2 as FQNEAQ (reference sequence). The V and J ends lost 3 bases and 7 bases, in that order; junction bases with no gene match: 9. CDR3 size: 15 residues. The CDR3 coding sequence is TGTGCCAGCAGCTTTACGGACAGGGGATTTAGTGGCTACACCTTC. Translated: CASSFTDRGFSGYTF.

This clonotype was recorded at least ten times. The chain recombines TRBV7-9 with TRBJ1-1; 7 bases match TRBD1. The V gene's germline CDR1 is SEHNR and CDR2 FQNEAQ (reference sequence). Trimming at V came to 0 bases and at J to 4 bases, leaving 5 bases not matched to a gene. The CDR3 has 15 residues. The CDR3 sequence: CASSLAQAGGTEAFF. The DNA for the CDR3 is TGTGCCAGCAGCTTAGCGCAAGCAGGGGGCACTGAAGCTTTCTTT. Looking up the rest from reference TRBV7-9 and TRBJ1-1 gives the full variable domain: DTGVSQNPRHKITKRGQNVTFRCDPISEHNRLYWYRQTLGQGPEFLTYFQNEAQLEKSRLLSDRFSAERPKGSFSTLEIQRTEQGDSAMYLCASSLAQAGGTEAFFGQGTRLTVV.

The count of this clonotype is one. The genes are TRBV2 and TRBJ1-5; no definite D call. V was trimmed by 5 bases and J by 8 bases, leaving 19 bases between them. Germline V gene lookup returns CDR1 SNHLY and CDR2 FYNNEI. The CDR3 has 15 residues. The CDR3 DNA sequence: TGTGCCAGCAGTCTAGAAAGGGCTAGCAGAGAGCCCCAGCATTTT. This encodes CASSLERASREPQHF.

Concerning this clonotype itself: A much more abundant neighbour one base away suggests this may be a read error. The conserved closing phenylalanine or tryptophan is absent in this CDR3, likely reflecting a read error. This chain joins TRBV29-1 and TRBJ2-3; 9 bases are a match to TRBD1. The CDR3 sequence is 15 residues long. Looked up from germline, CDR1 is SQVTM and CDR2 is ANQGSEA. After removal of 7 bases from V and 3 bases from J, the junction contained 11 bases not matched to a gene. CDR3 residues: CSDQRTGEGTDTQYL. CDR3 DNA sequence: TGCAGCGACCAGAGGACAGGGGAAGGTACAGATACGCAGTATTTA.

Worth noting for this clonotype: A much larger clone differs from this one at a single base, so this may be a read error. The chain uses TRBV7-2 and TRBJ2-2; 9 bases are a match to TRBD1. Germline CDR1 is SGHTA and CDR2 is FQGNSA. V lost 8 bases, J lost 0 bases, and 13 bases stayed unmatched. This CDR3 spans 18 amino acids. The CDR3 region is CASGQIRDREANTGELFF. Written as DNA, the CDR3 is TGTGCCAGCGGCCAGATTCGGGACAGGGAGGCGAACACCGGGGAGCTGTTTTTT.

This clonotype was counted only a few times. The V gene is TRBV29-1, the J gene TRBJ2-1; 11 bases agree with TRBD2. The CDR3 contains 14 residues. V dropped 6 bases and J dropped 7; count of bases not matched to a gene: 8. Germline V CDR1 and CDR2: SQVTM, ANQGSEA. This chain's CDR3 is CSVQAPSGRNEQFF. The CDR3 DNA reads TGCAGCGTACAAGCCCCTAGCGGGAGGAATGAGCAGTTCTTC.

In its sample, this clonotype was seen a few times. The V call is TRBV30, the J call TRBJ2-7; TRBD2 might be the D (6 bases). The V and J ends lost 3 bases and 3 bases respectively, with 12 bases between them. Germline assignment: CDR1 GTSNPN and CDR2 SVGIG (reference sequence). The CDR3 loop spans 13 amino acids. CDR3 bases: TGTGCCTGGAGGGAGTCGGGGGACTACGAGCAGTACTTC. Translating it yields CAWRESGDYEQYF.

With regard to this clonotype: Since no conserved phenylalanine or tryptophan closes the CDR3, a read error is the likely cause. The DNA is omitted, as the CDR3 cannot be located on it reliably, and the CDR3 follows TCRdb's listing. This chain connects TRBV20-1 to TRBJ2-5; TRBD2 was called by the table and not checked on the DNA. The CDR3 sequence runs 12 residues, both termini included. Per the germline V gene, CDR1 is DFQATT and CDR2 is SNEGSKA (reference sequence). Here the CDR3 reads CSVEDASGRLGY.

The chain recombines TRBV5-5 with TRBJ2-7, with a weak D call TRBD1 (5 bases). The CDR3 extends over 13 amino acids. In germline, CDR1 is SGHKS, CDR2 YYEKEE (reference sequence). The V gene lost 4 bases and the J gene lost 7 bases, with 15 bases spanning the gap. As DNA, the CDR3 is TGTGCCAGCAGCCCCCGGATCGACAGTGAGCAGTACTTC. Its translation is CASSPRIDSEQYF.